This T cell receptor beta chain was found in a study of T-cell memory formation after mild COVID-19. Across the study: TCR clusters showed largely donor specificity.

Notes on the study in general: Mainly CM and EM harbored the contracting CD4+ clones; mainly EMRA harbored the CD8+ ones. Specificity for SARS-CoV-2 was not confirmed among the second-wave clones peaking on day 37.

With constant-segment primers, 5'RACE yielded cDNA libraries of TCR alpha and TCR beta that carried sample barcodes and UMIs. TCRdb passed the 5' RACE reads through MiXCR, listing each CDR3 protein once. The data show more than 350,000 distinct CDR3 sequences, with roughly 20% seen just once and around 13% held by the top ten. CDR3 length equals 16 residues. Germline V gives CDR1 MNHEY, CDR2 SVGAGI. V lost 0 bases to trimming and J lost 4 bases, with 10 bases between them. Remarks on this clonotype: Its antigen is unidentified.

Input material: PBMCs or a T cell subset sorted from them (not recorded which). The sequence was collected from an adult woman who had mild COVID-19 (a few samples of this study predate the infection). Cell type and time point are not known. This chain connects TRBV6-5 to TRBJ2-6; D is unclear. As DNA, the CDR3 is TGTGCCAGCAGTTACTCGAGTGGGCCCGGGGCCAACGTCCTGACTTTC. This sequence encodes CASSYSSGPGANVLTF.